This entry lists 3 T cell receptor beta chains sequenced from one sample in a study of blood T cell repertoires in COVID-19. Generated by immunoSEQ multiplex PCR, the TCRdb table keeps only in-frame clones and is missing some. This sample has hundreds of thousands of clones; roughly 90% occur once, and the top ten carry 1.4%. The sample comprised peripheral blood. Source of these receptors: a woman in her twenties or thirties with active or convalescent COVID-19.

The genes are TRBV4-1 and TRBJ2-7; D may be TRBD2 (5 bases). This CDR3 has 16 residues. Germline V gene sequence: CDR1 MGHRA, CDR2 YSYEKL. Between the trimmed V and J ends, which lost 1 base and 3 bases, there was a span of 16 bases. The CDR3 region has the DNA TGCGCCAGCAGCCAAGTTCTCGCCAGCGGCTTCTACGAGCAGTACTTC. This encodes CASSQVLASGFYEQYF.

The chain carries TRBV27 and TRBJ2-7, with 9 bases that match TRBD1. V lost 5 bases, J lost 1 base, and 12 bases stayed unmatched. The germline V gene encodes CDR1 MNHEY and CDR2 SMNVEV (reference sequence). The CDR3 runs 17 residues. In DNA form, the CDR3 reads TGTGCCAGCAGTCCACGACCTCCGGGACAGGGATCCTACGAGCAGTACTTC. It translates to CASSPRPPGQGSYEQYF.

The rearrangement links TRBV3-1 (or the pseudogene TRBV3-2) to TRBJ1-3; a possible D gene is TRBD1 (6 bases). CDR1 LGHDT and CDR2 YNNKEL come from the germline V gene (reference sequence). The CDR3 is 14 residues long. Trimming left V 8 bases short and J 0 bases short, with 11 bases between. CDR3 amino acids: CASRGANSGNTIYF. Written as DNA, the CDR3 is TGTGCCAGCCGGGGGGCTAACTCTGGAAACACCATATATTTT.